The entry below gives a single TCR beta chain sequence along with its context. Ten or more counts support this clonotype. The target of this receptor is not known. One base away there is no much larger clone; base qualities are not given. In light of the paper, this sample's treatment or condition label describes: allogeneic hematopoietic cell transplantation with graft depleted of TCRalphabeta T cells and CD19 B cells. The children who served as transplant recipients had been given grafts of TCRalphabeta/CD19-depleted allogeneic hematopoietic cells. From the germline V gene, CDR1 is MNHEY and CDR2 is SVGEGT. V is reduced by 6 bases and J by 4 bases, leaving a spacing of 12 bases between them. CDR3 length: 14 amino acids, cysteine to phenylalanine. This entry keeps only the CDR3 DNA: 42 bases, framed from base 1. The sample comes from a study of T-cell reconstitution after alpha-beta-depleted transplantation in children (dated by TCRdb to the mid-2010s). For the wider study: T-cell immune reconstitution after TCRalphabeta/CD19-depleted allogeneic hematopoietic cell transplantation in children was quantitatively tracked in the study by means of TCR repertoire profiling. General conclusions and limits of the study: Apparently early alphabetaT-cell count recovery about two months after transplant reportedly relied on only several hundred rapidly expanded clones derived from non-depleted graft cells. Over the following months the frequencies of hyperexpanded clones went down, and after one year T-cell counts and TCRbeta diversity were mostly credited to newly produced T cells. In some patients, high TCRbeta diversity at day 60 was attributed to recipient T cells and intrathymic progenitors that had survived conditioning.

Preparation of the library involved PCR. Data came from an Illumina HiSeq 2500. Molecular barcoding was employed in the preparation of TCR libraries, with unique molecular identifiers being used to normalize TCRbeta repertoire quantification. TCRdb applied fastp at Q25 and MiXCR to the public reads, then kept only in-frame beta chains. Rows with a matching CDR3 protein are joined into one entry that keeps the most common DNA and genes. Within this sample are around 250,000 distinct CDR3 sequences, with around 7.5% of them counted one time only. The ten biggest clones cover 6.3% of the sample. The sequence is built from TRBV6-2 or TRBV6-3 and TRBJ2-2; the D gene remains uncertain. Sequenced material: PBMCs, mostly from graft donor cells, taken 180 days after TCRalphabeta/CD19-depleted stem cell transplant. This receptor was obtained from a male patient aged 10 to 17 who had a stem cell transplant for acute lymphoblastic leukemia, so the T cells may come from the graft donor. The encoded CDR3 is CASRNSRVTGELFF. Here is the DNA: TGTGCCAGCAGGAACTCTCGGGTCACCGGGGAGCTGTTTTTT.